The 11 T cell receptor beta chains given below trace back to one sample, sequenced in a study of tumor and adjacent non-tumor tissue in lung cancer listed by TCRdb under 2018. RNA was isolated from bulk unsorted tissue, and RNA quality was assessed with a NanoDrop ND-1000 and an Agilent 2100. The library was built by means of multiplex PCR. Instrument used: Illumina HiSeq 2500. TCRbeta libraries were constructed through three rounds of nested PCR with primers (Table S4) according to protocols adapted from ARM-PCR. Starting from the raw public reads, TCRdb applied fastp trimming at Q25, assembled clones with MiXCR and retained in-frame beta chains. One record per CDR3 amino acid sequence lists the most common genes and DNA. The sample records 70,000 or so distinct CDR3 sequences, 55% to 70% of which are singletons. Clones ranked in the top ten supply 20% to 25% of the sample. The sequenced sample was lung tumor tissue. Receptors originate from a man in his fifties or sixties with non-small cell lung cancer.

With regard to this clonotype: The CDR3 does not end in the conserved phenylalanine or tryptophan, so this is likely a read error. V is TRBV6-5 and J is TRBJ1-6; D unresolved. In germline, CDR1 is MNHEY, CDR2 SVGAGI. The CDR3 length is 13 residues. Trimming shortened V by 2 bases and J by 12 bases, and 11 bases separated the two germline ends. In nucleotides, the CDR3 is TGTGCCAGCAGTTACATCGAGGACCTACCCCTCCACTCT. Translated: CASSYIEDLPLHS.

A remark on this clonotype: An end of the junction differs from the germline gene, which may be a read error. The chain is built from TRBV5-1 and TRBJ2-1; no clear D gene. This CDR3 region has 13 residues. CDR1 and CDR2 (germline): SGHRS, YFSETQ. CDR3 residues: CAISLFTDNEQIF. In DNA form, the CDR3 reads TGCGCCATCAGCTTGTTTACCGACAATGAGCAGATCTTC.

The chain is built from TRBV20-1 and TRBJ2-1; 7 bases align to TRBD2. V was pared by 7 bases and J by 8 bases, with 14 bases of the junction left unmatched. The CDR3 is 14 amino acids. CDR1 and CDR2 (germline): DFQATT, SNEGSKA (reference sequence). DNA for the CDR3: TGCAGTGTTACTAGCGAGGGGACCGTGGATGAGCAGTTCTTC. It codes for CSVTSEGTVDEQFF.

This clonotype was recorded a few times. The CDR3 DNA sequence: TGCAGTGCTACTCGGACTAGCGGGGGGGTGGAGACCCAGTACTTC. Residues: CSATRTSGGVETQYF. V is TRBV20-1 and J is TRBJ2-5; TRBD2 aligns across 15 bases. The germline V gene encodes CDR1 DFQATT and CDR2 SNEGSKA (reference sequence). With 4 bases clipped from V and 5 bases from J, the junction kept 5 bases outside the gene matches. The CDR3 is 15 residues long.

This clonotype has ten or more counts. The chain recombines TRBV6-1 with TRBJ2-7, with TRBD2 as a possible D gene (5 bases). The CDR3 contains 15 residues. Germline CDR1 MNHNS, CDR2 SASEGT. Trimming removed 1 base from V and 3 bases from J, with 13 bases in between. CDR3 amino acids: CASSEGGSEGYEQYF. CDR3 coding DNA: TGTGCCAGCAGTGAAGGCGGGTCTGAGGGCTACGAGCAGTACTTC.

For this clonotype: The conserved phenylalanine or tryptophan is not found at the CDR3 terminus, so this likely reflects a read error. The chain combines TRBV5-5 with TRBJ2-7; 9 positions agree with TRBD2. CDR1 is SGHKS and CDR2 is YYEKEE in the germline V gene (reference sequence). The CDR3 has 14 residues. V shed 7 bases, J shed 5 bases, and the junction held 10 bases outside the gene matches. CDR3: CASSGASGTHEQYL. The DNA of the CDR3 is TGTGCCAGCTCCGGGGCTAGCGGGACCCACGAGCAGTACCTC.

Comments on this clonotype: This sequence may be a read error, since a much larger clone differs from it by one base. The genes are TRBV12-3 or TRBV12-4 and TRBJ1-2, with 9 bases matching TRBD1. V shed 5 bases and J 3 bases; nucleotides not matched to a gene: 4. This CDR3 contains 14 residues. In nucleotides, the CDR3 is TGTGCCAGCAGTATGGGACAGGGCCACTATGGCTACACCTTC. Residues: CASSMGQGHYGYTF.

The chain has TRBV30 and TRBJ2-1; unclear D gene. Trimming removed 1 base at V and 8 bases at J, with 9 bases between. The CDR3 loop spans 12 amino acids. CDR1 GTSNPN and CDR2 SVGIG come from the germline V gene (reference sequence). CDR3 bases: TGTGCCTGGAGTGACAGATTTGATGAGCAGTTCTTC. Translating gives CAWSDRFDEQFF.

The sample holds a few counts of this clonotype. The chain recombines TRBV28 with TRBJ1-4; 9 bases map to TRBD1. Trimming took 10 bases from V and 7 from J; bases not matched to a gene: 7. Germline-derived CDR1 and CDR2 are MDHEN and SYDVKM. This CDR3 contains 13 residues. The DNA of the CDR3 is TGTGCCACTAGGACAGGGGTGGGTGAAAAACTGTTTTTT. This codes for CATRTGVGEKLFF. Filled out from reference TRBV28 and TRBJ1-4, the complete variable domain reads DVKVTQSSRYLVKRTGEKVFLECVQDMDHENMFWYRQDPGLGLRLIYFSYDVKMKEKGDIPEGYSVSREKKERFSLILESASTNQTSMYLCATRTGVGEKLFFGSGTQLSVL.

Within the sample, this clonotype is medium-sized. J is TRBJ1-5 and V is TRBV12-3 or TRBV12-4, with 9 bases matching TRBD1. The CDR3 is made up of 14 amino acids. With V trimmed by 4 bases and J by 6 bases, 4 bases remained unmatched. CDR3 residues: CASSSGQGGQPQHF. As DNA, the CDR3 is TGTGCCAGCAGTTCGGGACAGGGTGGTCAGCCCCAGCATTTT.

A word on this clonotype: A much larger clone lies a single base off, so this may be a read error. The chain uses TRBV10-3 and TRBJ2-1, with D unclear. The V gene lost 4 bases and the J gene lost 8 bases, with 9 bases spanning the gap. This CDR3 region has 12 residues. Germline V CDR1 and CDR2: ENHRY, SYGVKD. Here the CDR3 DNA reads TGTGCCATCAGTGGTCAAGGAGATGAGCAGTTCTTC. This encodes CAISGQGDEQFF.